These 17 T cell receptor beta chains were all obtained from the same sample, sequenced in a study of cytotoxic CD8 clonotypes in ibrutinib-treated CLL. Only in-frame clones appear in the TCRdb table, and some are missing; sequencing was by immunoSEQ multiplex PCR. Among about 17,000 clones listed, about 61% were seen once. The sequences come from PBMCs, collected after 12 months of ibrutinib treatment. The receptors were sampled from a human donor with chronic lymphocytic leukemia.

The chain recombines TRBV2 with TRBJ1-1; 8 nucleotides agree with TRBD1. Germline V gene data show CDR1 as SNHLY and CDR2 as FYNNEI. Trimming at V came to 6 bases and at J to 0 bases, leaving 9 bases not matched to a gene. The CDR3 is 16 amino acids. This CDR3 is CASRGGQAPMNTEAFF. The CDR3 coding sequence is TGTGCCAGCAGAGGGGGACAGGCCCCAATGAACACTGAAGCTTTCTTT.

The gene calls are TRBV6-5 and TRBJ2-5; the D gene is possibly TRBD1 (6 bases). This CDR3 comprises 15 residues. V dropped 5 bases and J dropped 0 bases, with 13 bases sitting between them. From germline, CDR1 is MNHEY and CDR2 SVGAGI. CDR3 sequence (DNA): TGTGCCAGCAGTCCCAGGGGACACTACCAAGAGACCCAGTACTTC. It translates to CASSPRGHYQETQYF.

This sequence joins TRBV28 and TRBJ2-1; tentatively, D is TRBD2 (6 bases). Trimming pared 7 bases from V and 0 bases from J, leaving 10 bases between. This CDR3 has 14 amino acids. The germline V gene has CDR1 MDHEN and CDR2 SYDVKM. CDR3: CASMVSGSYNEQFF. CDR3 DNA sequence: TGTGCCAGCATGGTTAGCGGCTCCTACAATGAGCAGTTCTTC. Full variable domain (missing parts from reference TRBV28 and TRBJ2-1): DVKVTQSSRYLVKRTGEKVFLECVQDMDHENMFWYRQDPGLGLRLIYFSYDVKMKEKGDIPEGYSVSREKKERFSLILESASTNQTSMYLCASMVSGSYNEQFFGPGTRLTVL.

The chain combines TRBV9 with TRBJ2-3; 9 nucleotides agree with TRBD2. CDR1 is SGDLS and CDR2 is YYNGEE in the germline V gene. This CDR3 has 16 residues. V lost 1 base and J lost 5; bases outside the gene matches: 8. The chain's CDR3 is CASSVSAGGVGDTQYF. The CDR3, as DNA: TGTGCCAGCAGCGTATCTGCGGGAGGGGTAGGAGATACGCAGTATTTT.

The chain's CDR3 is CASSEASTDTQYF. DNA of the CDR3: TGCGCCAGCAGTGAGGCTAGCACAGATACGCAGTATTTT. The genes are TRBV10-1 and TRBJ2-3; D not resolved. Looked up from germline, CDR1 is WNHNN and CDR2 is SYGVQD (reference sequence). The CDR3 totals 13 residues. Trimming took 2 bases from V and 0 from J, leaving 3 bases between them.

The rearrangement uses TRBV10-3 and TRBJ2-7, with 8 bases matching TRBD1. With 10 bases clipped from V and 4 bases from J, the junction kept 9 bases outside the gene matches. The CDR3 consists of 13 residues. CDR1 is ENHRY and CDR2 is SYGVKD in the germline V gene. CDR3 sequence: CASKGQGAYEQYF. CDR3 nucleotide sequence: TGTGCCAGCAAGGGGCAGGGGGCATACGAGCAGTACTTC.

As DNA, the CDR3 is TGTGCCAGCAGTTTTCCATTGAACACTGAAGCTTTCTTT. This encodes CASSFPLNTEAFF. V and J are TRBV28 and TRBJ1-1, with D uncertain. The CDR3 is 13 amino acids. Germline CDR1 reads MDHEN; CDR2 reads SYDVKM. Trimming left V 3 bases short and J 0 bases short, with 5 bases between. The whole variable domain, remainder taken from reference TRBV28 and TRBJ1-1, is DVKVTQSSRYLVKRTGEKVFLECVQDMDHENMFWYRQDPGLGLRLIYFSYDVKMKEKGDIPEGYSVSREKKERFSLILESASTNQTSMYLCASSFPLNTEAFFGQGTRLTVV.

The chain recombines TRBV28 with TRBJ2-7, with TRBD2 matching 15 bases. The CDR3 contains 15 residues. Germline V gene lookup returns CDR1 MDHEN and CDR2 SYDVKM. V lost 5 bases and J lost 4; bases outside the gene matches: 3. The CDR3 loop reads CASSGTSGRLYEQYF. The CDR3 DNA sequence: TGTGCCAGCAGTGGGACTAGCGGGAGGCTTTACGAGCAGTACTTC.

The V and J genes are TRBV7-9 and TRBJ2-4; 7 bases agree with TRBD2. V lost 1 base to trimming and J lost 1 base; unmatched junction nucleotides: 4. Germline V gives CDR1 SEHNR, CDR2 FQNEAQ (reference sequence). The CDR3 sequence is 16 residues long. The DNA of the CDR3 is TGTGCCAGCAGCTTAGGCGGGAGCTACGCCAAAAACATTCAGTACTTC. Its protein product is CASSLGGSYAKNIQYF.

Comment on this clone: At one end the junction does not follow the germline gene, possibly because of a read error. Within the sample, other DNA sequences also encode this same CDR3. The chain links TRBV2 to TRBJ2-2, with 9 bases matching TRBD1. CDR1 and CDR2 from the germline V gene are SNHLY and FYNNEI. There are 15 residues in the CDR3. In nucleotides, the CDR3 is TGTGCCAGCAGTTGGACAGGGGACGGGACCGGGGAGCTGTTTTTC. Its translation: CASSWTGDGTGELFF.

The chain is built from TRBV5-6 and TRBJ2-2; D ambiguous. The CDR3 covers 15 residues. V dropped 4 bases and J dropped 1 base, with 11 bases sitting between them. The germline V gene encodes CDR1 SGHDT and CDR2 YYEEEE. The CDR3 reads CASSQQIQNTGELFF. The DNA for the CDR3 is TGTGCCAGCAGCCAACAGATACAGAACACCGGGGAGCTGTTTTTT.

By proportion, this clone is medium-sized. The CDR3 coding sequence is TGTGCCAGCTCACCCGAACCCGGGGGCAATCAGCCCCAGCATTTT. Amino acid sequence: CASSPEPGGNQPQHF. The chain carries TRBV18 and TRBJ1-5; D is uncertain. Germline V lookup: CDR1 KGHSH, CDR2 LQKENI. The germline V and J ends were trimmed by 3 bases and 2 bases, with 11 bases remaining between them. This CDR3 contains 15 residues.

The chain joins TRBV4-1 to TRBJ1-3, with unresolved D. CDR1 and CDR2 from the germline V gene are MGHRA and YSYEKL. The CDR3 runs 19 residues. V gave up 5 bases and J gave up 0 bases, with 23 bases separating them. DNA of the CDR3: TGCGCCAGCAGCGCCCGTCTAAAACGGAACTCAACCTCTGGAAACACCATATATTTT. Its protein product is CASSARLKRNSTSGNTIYF.

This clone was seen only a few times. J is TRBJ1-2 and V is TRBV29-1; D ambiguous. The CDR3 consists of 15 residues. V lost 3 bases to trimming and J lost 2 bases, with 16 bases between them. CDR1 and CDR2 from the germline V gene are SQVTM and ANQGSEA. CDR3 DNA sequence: TGCAGCGTTGAGCTGGCAGACAACATGAACTATGGCTACACCTTC. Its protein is CSVELADNMNYGYTF.

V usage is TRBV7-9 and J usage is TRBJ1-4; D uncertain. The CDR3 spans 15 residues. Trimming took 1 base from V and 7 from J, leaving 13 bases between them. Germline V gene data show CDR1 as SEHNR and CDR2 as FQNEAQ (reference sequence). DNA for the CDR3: TGTGCCAGCAGCTTAGAAGGTACATTTAGTGAAAAACTGTTTTTT. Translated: CASSLEGTFSEKLFF.

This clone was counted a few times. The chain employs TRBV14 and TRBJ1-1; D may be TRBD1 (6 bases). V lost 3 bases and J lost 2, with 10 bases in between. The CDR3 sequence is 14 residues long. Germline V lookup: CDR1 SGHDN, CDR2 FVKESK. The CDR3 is CASSHRGQNTEAFF. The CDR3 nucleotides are TGTGCCAGCAGCCACCGGGGACAAAACACTGAAGCTTTCTTT. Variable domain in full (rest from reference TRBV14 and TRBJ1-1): EAGVTQFPSHSVIEKGQTVTLRCDPISGHDNLYWYRRVMGKEIKFLLHFVKESKQDESGMPNNRFLAERTGGTYSTLKVQPAELEDSGVYFCASSHRGQNTEAFFGQGTRLTVV.

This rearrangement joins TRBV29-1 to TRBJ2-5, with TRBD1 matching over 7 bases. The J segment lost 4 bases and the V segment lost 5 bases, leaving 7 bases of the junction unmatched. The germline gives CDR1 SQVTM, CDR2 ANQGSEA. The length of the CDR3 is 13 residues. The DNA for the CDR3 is TGCAGCGTTAAAGGGACAGCCCGAGAGACCCAGTACTTC. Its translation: CSVKGTARETQYF.